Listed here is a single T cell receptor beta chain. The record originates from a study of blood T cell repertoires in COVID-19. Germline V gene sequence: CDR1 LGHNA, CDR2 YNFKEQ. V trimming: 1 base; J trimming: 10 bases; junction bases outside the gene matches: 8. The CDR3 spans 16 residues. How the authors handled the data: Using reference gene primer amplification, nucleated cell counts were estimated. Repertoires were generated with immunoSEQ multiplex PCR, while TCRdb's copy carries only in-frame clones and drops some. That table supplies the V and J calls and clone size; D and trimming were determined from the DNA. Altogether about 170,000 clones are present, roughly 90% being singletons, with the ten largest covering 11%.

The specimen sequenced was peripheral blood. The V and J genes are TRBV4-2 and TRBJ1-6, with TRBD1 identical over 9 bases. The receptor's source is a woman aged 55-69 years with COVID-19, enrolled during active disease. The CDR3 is CASSQAGQGLGSPLHF. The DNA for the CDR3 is TGTGCCAGCAGCCAAGCCGGACAGGGGTTAGGGTCACCCCTCCACTTT.